This T cell receptor (beta chain) appears in the sequencing data of a study of blood T cell repertoires in COVID-19. Under the authors' procedure: Amplification of reference gene primers provided the estimated nucleated cell counts. TCRdb keeps only in-frame clones here, not all; method: immunoSEQ multiplex PCR. The V and J calls and clone size come from that table; D and trimming were worked out from the DNA. Counted here are approximately 65,000 clones, approximately 83% occurring once; the ten biggest clones make up around 1.2%. CDR3 size: 14 residues. V lost 6 bases to trimming and J lost 4 bases; unmatched junction nucleotides: 4. Germline CDR1 LGHDT, CDR2 YNNKEL (reference sequence).

The chain links TRBV3-1 (or the pseudogene TRBV3-2) to TRBJ2-2, with TRBD2 matching 8 bases. The source is a man aged 35 to 55 with acute or convalescent COVID-19. The sample taken for sequencing was peripheral blood. CDR3 loop: CASRPLAGTGELFF. DNA for the CDR3: TGTGCCAGCAGGCCGCTAGCGGGCACCGGGGAGCTGTTTTTT.